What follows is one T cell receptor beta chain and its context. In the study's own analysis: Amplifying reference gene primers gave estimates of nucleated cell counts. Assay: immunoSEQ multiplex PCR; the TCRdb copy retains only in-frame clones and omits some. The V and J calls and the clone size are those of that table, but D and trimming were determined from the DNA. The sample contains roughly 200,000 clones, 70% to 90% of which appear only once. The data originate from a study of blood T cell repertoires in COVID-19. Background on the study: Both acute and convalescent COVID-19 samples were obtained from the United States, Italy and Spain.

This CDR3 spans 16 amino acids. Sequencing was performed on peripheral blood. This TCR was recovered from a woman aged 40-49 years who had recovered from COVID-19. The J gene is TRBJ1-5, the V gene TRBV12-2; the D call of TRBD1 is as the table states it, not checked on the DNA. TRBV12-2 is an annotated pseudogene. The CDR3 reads CASRPLGQGVFQPQHF. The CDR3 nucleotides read TGTGCAAGTCGCCCACTGGGACAGGGGGTTTTTCAGCCCCAGCATTTT.